This T cell receptor beta chain was profiled in a study of STAT3 mutations in large granular lymphocyte leukemia. Study-level background: Among longitudinally sequenced T-LGLL patients, roughly half had canonical activating STAT3 mutations detected.

A note on this clone: Its antigen is currently unknown.

Overall study results and limits: Every T-cell large granular lymphocyte leukemia patient had at least one immunodominant TCR beta clonotype. TCR clonotype switching after therapy occurred in about 30% of the 18 patients. In several patients, dominant TCR clone burden exceeded STAT3 mutant burden, suggesting STAT3 mutation arose secondarily.

Only in-frame clones appear in the TCRdb table, and some are missing; sequencing was by immunoSEQ multiplex PCR. This table holds some 27,000 clones, roughly 80% found once. The sequence derives from a woman aged 50 to 60 with T-cell large granular lymphocyte leukemia. Some clones in this sample may be carry-over from other donors' samples. Sequencing was performed on peripheral blood mononuclear cells.

The CDR3, as DNA: TGTGCCAGCAGCTGGACGACCGGGACACCGTCCGTCTACACCTTC. It specifies CASSWTTGTPSVYTF. This chain joins TRBV5-6 and TRBJ1-2, with D tentatively TRBD1 (6 bases). Germline values: CDR1 SGHDT, CDR2 YYEEEE. Trimming took 3 bases from V and 10 from J, leaving 22 bases between them. The CDR3 has 15 amino acids.